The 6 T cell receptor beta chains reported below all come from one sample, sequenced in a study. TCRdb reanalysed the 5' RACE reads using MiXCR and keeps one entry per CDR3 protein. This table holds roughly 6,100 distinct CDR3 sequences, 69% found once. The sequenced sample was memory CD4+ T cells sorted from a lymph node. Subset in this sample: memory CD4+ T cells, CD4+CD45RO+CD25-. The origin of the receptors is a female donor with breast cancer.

The CDR3 region has the DNA TGTGCCAGCAGTTTAATCAGTGGCCAAGAGACCCAGTACTTC. Protein product: CASSLISGQETQYF. This chain joins TRBV12-3 or TRBV12-4 and TRBJ2-5; no clear D gene. Trimming stripped 2 bases from V and 1 base from J, with 8 bases between. This CDR3 spans 14 amino acids.

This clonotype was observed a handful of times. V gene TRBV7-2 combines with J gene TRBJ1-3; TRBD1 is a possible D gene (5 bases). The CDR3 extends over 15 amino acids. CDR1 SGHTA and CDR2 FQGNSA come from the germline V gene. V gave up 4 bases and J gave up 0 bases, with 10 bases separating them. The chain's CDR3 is CASSSGRSSGNTIYF. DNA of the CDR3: TGTGCCAGCAGCTCGGGACGAAGCTCTGGAAACACCATATATTTT.

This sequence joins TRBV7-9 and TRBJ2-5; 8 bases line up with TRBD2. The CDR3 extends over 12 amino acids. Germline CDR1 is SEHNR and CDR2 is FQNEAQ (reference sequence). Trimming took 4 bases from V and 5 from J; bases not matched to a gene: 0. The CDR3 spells CASSSSGETQYF. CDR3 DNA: TGTGCCAGCAGCTCTAGCGGGGAGACCCAGTACTTC. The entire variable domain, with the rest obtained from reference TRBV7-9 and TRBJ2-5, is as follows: DTGVSQNPRHKITKRGQNVTFRCDPISEHNRLYWYRQTLGQGPEFLTYFQNEAQLEKSRLLSDRFSAERPKGSFSTLEIQRTEQGDSAMYLCASSSSGETQYFGPGTRLLVL.

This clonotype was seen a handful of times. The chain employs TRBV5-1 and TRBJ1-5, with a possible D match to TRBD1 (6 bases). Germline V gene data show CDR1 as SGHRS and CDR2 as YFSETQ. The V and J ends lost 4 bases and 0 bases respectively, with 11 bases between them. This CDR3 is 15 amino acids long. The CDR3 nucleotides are TGCGCCAGCAGCCAGACAGGTGGTAGCAATCAGCCCCAGCATTTT. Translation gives CASSQTGGSNQPQHF.

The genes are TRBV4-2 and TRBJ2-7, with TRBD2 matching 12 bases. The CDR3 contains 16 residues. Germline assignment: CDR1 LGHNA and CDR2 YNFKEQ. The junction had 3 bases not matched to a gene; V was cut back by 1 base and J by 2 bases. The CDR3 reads CASSQGTSGDPYEQYF. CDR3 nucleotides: TGTGCCAGCAGCCAAGGGACTAGCGGGGATCCCTACGAGCAGTACTTC.

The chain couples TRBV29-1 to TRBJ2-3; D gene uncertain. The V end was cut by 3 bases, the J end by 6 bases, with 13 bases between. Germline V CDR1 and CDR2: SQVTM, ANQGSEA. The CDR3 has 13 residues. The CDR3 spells CSVDSGDVDTQYF. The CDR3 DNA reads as TGCAGCGTTGATTCTGGGGATGTGGATACGCAGTATTTT.